This T cell receptor beta chain was found in a study of blood T cell repertoires in COVID-19. Overall study context: Acute and convalescent COVID-19 samples came from the United States, Italy and Spain.

V lost 4 bases to trimming and J lost 5 bases, with 11 bases between them. Germline values: CDR1 MNHEY, CDR2 SMNVEV (reference sequence). The CDR3 is 13 amino acids. Study processing details: Counts of nucleated cells, estimated from reference gene primer amplification, were obtained. The data were produced by immunoSEQ multiplex PCR, yet TCRdb's version contains in-frame clones alone and is incomplete. That table gives V, J and clone size, and the DNA gave D and trimming. The sample records approximately 24,000 clones, 89% being singletons. The chain couples TRBV27 to TRBJ1-2; D unclear. The TCR sequence derives from a human donor in a cohort sampled during active COVID-19. Sequenced sample: peripheral blood. The CDR3 loop is CASSSNTQYGYTF. The CDR3, as DNA: TGTGCCAGCAGTTCAAACACACAGTATGGCTACACCTTC.